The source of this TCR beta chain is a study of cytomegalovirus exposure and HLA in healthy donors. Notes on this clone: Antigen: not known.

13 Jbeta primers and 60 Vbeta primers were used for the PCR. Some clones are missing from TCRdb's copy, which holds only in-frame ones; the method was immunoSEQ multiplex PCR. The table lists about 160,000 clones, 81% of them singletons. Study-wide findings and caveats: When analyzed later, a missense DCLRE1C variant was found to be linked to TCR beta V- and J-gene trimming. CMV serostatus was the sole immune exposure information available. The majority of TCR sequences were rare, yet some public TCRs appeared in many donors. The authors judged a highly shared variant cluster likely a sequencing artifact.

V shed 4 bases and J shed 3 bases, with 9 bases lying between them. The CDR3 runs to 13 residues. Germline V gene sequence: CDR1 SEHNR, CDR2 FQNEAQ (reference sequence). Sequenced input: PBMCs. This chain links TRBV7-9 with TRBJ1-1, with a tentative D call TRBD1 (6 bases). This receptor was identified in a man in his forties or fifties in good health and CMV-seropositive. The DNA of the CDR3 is TGTGCCAGCAGCTCTGGACAGTACACTGAAGCTTTCTTT. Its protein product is CASSSGQYTEAFF. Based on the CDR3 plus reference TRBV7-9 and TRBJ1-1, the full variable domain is DTGVSQNPRHKITKRGQNVTFRCDPISEHNRLYWYRQTLGQGPEFLTYFQNEAQLEKSRLLSDRFSAERPKGSFSTLEIQRTEQGDSAMYLCASSSGQYTEAFFGQGTRLTVV.